The 9 T cell receptor beta chains listed next were all sequenced from one sample in a study of T cells after yellow fever vaccination. MiXCR, run by TCRdb on the 5' RACE reads, gives a single entry per CDR3 protein. The sample has 600,000 to 750,000 distinct CDR3 sequences; roughly an eighth are singletons. Sample: PBMCs, taken on the day of the yellow fever booster vaccination. Receptor source: a man aged 25 to 40 who received the YFV17D yellow fever vaccine.

This chain uses TRBV12-3 or TRBV12-4 with TRBJ2-1; D gene ambiguous. This CDR3 contains 13 residues. V lost 6 bases and J lost 6, with 12 bases in between. Here the CDR3 DNA reads TGTGCCAGCAGCTCAACCCCTGCCAATGAGCAGTTCTTC. Translating gives CASSSTPANEQFF.

This clonotype was seen a few times. The chain joins TRBV6-1 to TRBJ2-4; D call uncertain. The CDR3 loop spans 15 amino acids. V lost 5 bases to trimming and J lost 5 bases, with 16 bases between them. The V gene's germline CDR1 is MNHNS and CDR2 SASEGT. This CDR3 is CASSRRTASQNIQYF. DNA for the CDR3: TGTGCCAGCAGTAGGAGAACCGCTTCCCAAAACATTCAGTACTTC.

The chain combines TRBV7-9 with TRBJ2-3; 8 positions match TRBD2. The CDR3 is 14 residues long. V was clipped by 5 bases and J by 2 bases; unmatched bases: 3. From germline, CDR1 is SEHNR and CDR2 FQNEAQ (reference sequence). CDR3 region: CASSGAGVTDTQYF. CDR3 nucleotide sequence: TGTGCCAGCAGCGGAGCGGGGGTCACAGATACGCAGTATTTT.

The gene calls are TRBV3-1 and TRBJ2-7; D uncertain. With 5 bases removed from V and 8 bases from J, the gap between germline ends came to 16 bases. CDR3 length: 13 residues. Germline CDR1 is LGHDT and CDR2 is YNNKEL (reference sequence). The CDR3 DNA follows: TGTGCCAGCAGCGACCCCGGAACACCCAAGCAGTACTTC. Its protein product is CASSDPGTPKQYF.

This clonotype has a handful of counts. The gene calls are TRBV29-1 and TRBJ2-1; tentatively, D is TRBD2 (6 bases). V shed 7 bases and J shed 9 bases, with 19 bases lying between them. CDR3 size: 13 residues. Germline V CDR1 and CDR2: SQVTM, ANQGSEA. The CDR3 sequence: CSGNGGTLSEQFF. The DNA for the CDR3 is TGCAGCGGAAACGGTGGGACTCTCAGTGAGCAGTTCTTC.

The chain carries TRBV14 and TRBJ2-1; no definite D call. V lost 4 bases and J 9 bases, leaving 10 bases between the germline ends. This CDR3 region has 12 residues. Germline values: CDR1 SGHDN, CDR2 FVKESK. CDR3 residues: CASSLDWIEQFF. The CDR3, as DNA: TGTGCCAGCAGCCTCGACTGGATTGAGCAGTTCTTC.

This clonotype was counted between two and nine times. The chain carries TRBV29-1 and TRBJ1-4, with D unresolved. The V end lost 6 bases, the J end lost 3 bases, and 11 bases lay between the germline ends. Germline V gene lookup returns CDR1 SQVTM and CDR2 ANQGSEA. The length of the CDR3 is 13 residues. The CDR3 reads CSVVSGANEKLFF. CDR3 in DNA: TGCAGCGTGGTCTCCGGGGCTAATGAAAAACTGTTTTTT.

The chain uses TRBV20-1 and TRBJ2-7; no reliable D call. Germline values: CDR1 DFQATT, CDR2 SNEGSKA (reference sequence). V was clipped by 4 bases and J by 5 bases, with 15 bases between them. The CDR3 consists of 13 residues. CDR3 region: CSAKKGPTDEQYF. Written as DNA, the CDR3 is TGCAGTGCTAAAAAAGGCCCGACGGACGAGCAGTACTTC.

The genes are TRBV2 and TRBJ2-2; 8 positions match TRBD2. J lost 4 bases, V lost 10 bases, and 11 bases had no gene match. There are 15 residues in the CDR3. Germline V gene sequence: CDR1 SNHLY, CDR2 FYNNEI. The CDR3 nucleotides read TGTGCCACGAGGGGTTCCAGCGGGAGCACCGGGGAGCTGTTTTTT. Translation: CATRGSSGSTGELFF.